This TCR beta chain was found in a study of blood T cell repertoires in COVID-19. For the study at large: Sample material is recorded as cDNA or gDNA derived from T cells, B-cell-depleted T cells, or PBMCs.

The germline CDR1 and CDR2 sequences are SGDLS and YYNGEE. The CDR3 has 15 residues. Trimming removed 0 bases from V and 8 bases from J; junction bases left unmatched: 4. Per the original data handling: For nucleated cells, counts were estimated from reference gene primer amplification. Sequencing used immunoSEQ multiplex PCR; TCRdb keeps in-frame clones, though not all of them. V and J calls and clone size are given by that table; D and trimming were obtained from the DNA. Among 150,000 to 200,000 clones listed, 75% to 85% were seen once. The chain employs TRBV9 and TRBJ2-2, with 10 bases fitting TRBD2. The origin of this receptor is a woman in her forties or fifties with acute COVID-19. Sample: PBMCs or T cells enriched from blood (not recorded which). CDR3 sequence: CASSVVAGGHGELFF. In nucleotides, the CDR3 is TGTGCCAGCAGCGTAGTAGCGGGGGGACATGGGGAGCTGTTTTTT.